This T cell receptor beta chain was recorded in a study of T cells in Graves' hyperthyroidism and ophthalmopathy. Notes on the study in general: In the analysis, a 13 V-J model separated ophthalmopathy from stable hyperthyroidism. Among clonotypes expanded in thyroid above 0.001, most were also found in blood.

Lactation, pregnancy, other autoimmune disease or uncontrolled infection excluded patients. PBMCs stemmed from around 10 ml fresh peripheral blood. As for this clonotype: Its antigen remains unknown.

CDR1 is DFQATT, CDR2 SNEGSKA, per germline (reference sequence). V gave up 1 base and J gave up 3 bases, with 7 bases separating them. The CDR3 is 13 residues long. RNA transcripts provided the source from which TCR beta CDR3 regions were amplified. The TCR CDR3 first-round RT-PCR relied on the HTBI primer set. TCRdb re-called the multiplex PCR reads through MiXCR, storing one row per CDR3 protein. The table includes hundreds of thousands of distinct CDR3 sequences, approximately 24% detected once. The chain couples TRBV20-1 to TRBJ1-5, with a possible D match to TRBD1 (6 bases). The sample comprised blood. The sequence was obtained from a woman between 25 and 40 years old with Graves' ophthalmopathy. CDR3 DNA: TGCAGTGCTAGAGGGGACACCAATCAGCCCCAGCATTTT. Protein product: CSARGDTNQPQHF.